Below are 17 T cell receptor beta chains sequenced from a single sample in a study of early T cells in non-severe SARS-CoV-2 infection. TCRdb re-called the 5' RACE reads with MiXCR, one entry per CDR3 protein. This sample carries about 33,000 distinct CDR3 sequences, over 6.5% of them seen once, and the ten largest clones take 4% to 4.5%. The source material was whole blood. These receptors came from an adult who was a healthcare worker with PCR-confirmed SARS-CoV-2 infection or an uninfected control (not recorded which).

Many counts were recorded for this clonotype. The chain has TRBV11-2 and TRBJ2-7, with 7 bases lining up with TRBD1. The CDR3 sequence is 13 residues long. Trimming took 3 bases from V and 4 from J; bases not matched to a gene: 3. In germline, CDR1 is SGHAT, CDR2 FQNNGV. Written as DNA, the CDR3 is TGTGCCAGCAGCTTGGGACAGACTTACGAGCAGTACTTC. Translation gives CASSLGQTYEQYF.

This clonotype has only a few counts. The chain links TRBV20-1 to TRBJ2-7; 15 nucleotides align to TRBD2. V was clipped by 5 bases and J by 3 bases; unmatched bases: 17. Per the germline V gene, CDR1 is DFQATT and CDR2 is SNEGSKA (reference sequence). The CDR3 loop spans 19 amino acids. This CDR3 is CSAFPGLAGGTGQSYEQYF. CDR3 DNA: TGCAGTGCTTTCCCGGGACTAGCGGGAGGAACGGGTCAGAGCTACGAGCAGTACTTC.

The chain joins TRBV20-1 to TRBJ2-5; D possibly corresponds to TRBD2 (6 bases). Germline-derived CDR1 and CDR2 are DFQATT and SNEGSKA (reference sequence). The CDR3 extends over 13 amino acids. The V end lost 4 bases, the J end lost 7 bases, and 16 bases lay between the germline ends. The CDR3 nucleotides are TGCAGTGCTACCCGGACTACCCCACTGACCCAGTACTTC. Its translation is CSATRTTPLTQYF.

This clonotype has a count of ten or more. The chain combines TRBV2 with TRBJ2-7; D is undetermined. The germline V gene has CDR1 SNHLY and CDR2 FYNNEI. The length of the CDR3 is 14 residues. Deletions cut 3 bases from V and 2 bases from J, with 11 bases between. CDR3 sequence (DNA): TGTGCCAGCAGTGAGCCAAGGGTGCCCTACGAGCAGTACTTC. It encodes CASSEPRVPYEQYF.

The V call is TRBV20-1, the J call TRBJ2-5; TRBD1 might be the D (5 bases). The ends were cut back, 6 bases at V and 5 bases at J, with 13 bases in the middle. The CDR3 sequence is 12 residues long. Germline values: CDR1 DFQATT, CDR2 SNEGSKA (reference sequence). The chain's CDR3 is CSASGSGETQYF. Here the CDR3 DNA reads TGCAGTGCGAGTGGGTCAGGGGAGACCCAGTACTTC.

This clonotype was detected ten times or more. The chain links TRBV20-1 to TRBJ2-2; 9 bases map to TRBD1. CDR3 length: 16 amino acids. Germline V lookup: CDR1 DFQATT, CDR2 SNEGSKA (reference sequence). J gave up 7 bases and V 4 bases, and 13 bases lay outside the gene matches. CDR3 in DNA: TGCAGTGCTATCGGGACAGGGCAAGGGAGGAACGGGGAGCTGTTTTTT. Translating gives CSAIGTGQGRNGELFF.

This clonotype was detected many times. The gene calls are TRBV7-8 and TRBJ2-1; TRBD2 matches 12 bases. Germline CDR1 SGHVS, CDR2 FQNEAQ. CDR3 length equals 15 residues. Trimming at V came to 4 bases and at J to 6 bases, leaving 4 bases not matched to a gene. This chain's CDR3 is CASSSLAGGVNEQFF. Here the CDR3 DNA reads TGTGCCAGCAGCTCCCTAGCGGGAGGGGTCAATGAGCAGTTCTTC.

This clonotype was recorded a few times. The rearrangement joins TRBV20-1 to TRBJ2-5; D may be TRBD2 (5 bases). Germline V CDR1 and CDR2: DFQATT, SNEGSKA (reference sequence). V was pared by 6 bases and J by 1 base, with 6 bases between. The CDR3 is 11 residues long. The CDR3 sequence is CSARVQETQYF. Here the CDR3 DNA reads TGCAGTGCGAGGGTCCAAGAGACCCAGTACTTC.

There are many counts of this clonotype. This chain connects TRBV29-1 to TRBJ1-5; D not certain. Trimming took 4 bases from V and 4 from J, leaving 11 bases between them. The CDR3 consists of 13 residues. The germline V gene encodes CDR1 SQVTM and CDR2 ANQGSEA. CDR3 loop: CSVAAGTNQPQHF. CDR3 DNA sequence: TGCAGCGTTGCGGCAGGAACTAATCAGCCCCAGCATTTT.

This clonotype was recorded at least ten times. J is TRBJ1-6 and V is TRBV27; 7 nucleotides align to TRBD1. The V and J ends lost 6 bases and 9 bases, in that order; junction bases with no gene match: 11. CDR1 and CDR2 from the germline V gene are MNHEY and SMNVEV (reference sequence). The CDR3 length is 15 residues. This CDR3 reads CASRSDRAHSSPLHF. CDR3 nucleotide sequence: TGTGCCAGCAGATCCGACAGGGCTCATAGTTCACCCCTCCACTTT.

This clonotype was recorded many times. J is TRBJ2-1 and V is TRBV7-2; TRBD1 is a possible D gene (6 bases). From germline, CDR1 is SGHTA and CDR2 FQGNSA. The V gene lost 2 bases and the J gene lost 5 bases, with 7 bases spanning the gap. This CDR3 is 13 amino acids long. The CDR3 region is CASSLRTDNEQFF. The CDR3 DNA follows: TGTGCCAGCAGCTTAAGGACAGACAATGAGCAGTTCTTC.

This chain joins TRBV24-1 and TRBJ2-3; 8 bases line up with TRBD1. CDR1 KGHDR and CDR2 SFDVKD come from the germline V gene. The CDR3 covers 16 residues. Trimming cost V 4 bases and J 1 base; bases outside gene matches: 6. The chain's CDR3 is CATSDYPTGGTDTQYF. CDR3 nucleotide sequence: TGTGCCACCAGTGACTACCCGACAGGGGGCACAGATACGCAGTATTTT.

Many counts were recorded for this clonotype. The chain joins TRBV18 to TRBJ1-3; no clear D gene. The CDR3 covers 13 residues. V was shortened by 3 bases and J by 4 bases, with 7 bases between the two germline ends. Germline-derived CDR1 and CDR2 are KGHSH and LQKENI. The CDR3 loop reads CASSPGEGNTIYF. As DNA, the CDR3 is TGTGCCAGCTCACCGGGAGAGGGAAACACCATATATTTT.

This clonotype appeared many times. The chain combines TRBV20-1 with TRBJ2-2; the D is unclear. The germline V gene has CDR1 DFQATT and CDR2 SNEGSKA (reference sequence). V was pared by 6 bases and J by 5 bases, with 19 bases between. The CDR3 contains 15 residues. CDR3 loop: CSAPLLGTGTGELFF. In nucleotides, the CDR3 is TGCAGTGCCCCCCTCCTAGGTACCGGGACCGGGGAGCTGTTTTTT.

The table lists this clonotype with many counts. The rearrangement joins TRBV28 to TRBJ2-5, with D tentatively TRBD1 (5 bases). Germline V gene lookup returns CDR1 MDHEN and CDR2 SYDVKM. With 8 bases removed from V and 5 bases from J, the gap between germline ends came to 21 bases. The CDR3 covers 15 residues. CDR3 amino acids: CASAQSGPKRETQYF. The CDR3 DNA reads TGTGCCAGCGCCCAATCAGGGCCAAAACGGGAGACCCAGTACTTC.

This clonotype has a count of ten or more. The chain links TRBV29-1 to TRBJ2-3; 8 bases agree with TRBD2. Per the germline V gene, CDR1 is SQVTM and CDR2 is ANQGSEA. The CDR3 contains 14 residues. V was pared by 5 bases and J by 4 bases, with 8 bases of the junction left unmatched. CDR3 coding DNA: TGCAGCGTTAATGGTCTAGCGGGTTCAGATACGCAGTATTTT. Its translation is CSVNGLAGSDTQYF.

In its sample, this clonotype was seen many times. The chain joins TRBV7-3 to TRBJ2-6; possibly TRBD1 for D (5 bases). CDR1 is SGHTA, CDR2 FQGTGA, per germline. Trimming cost V 5 bases and J 5 bases, with 7 bases left between them. The CDR3 contains 13 residues. CDR3 nucleotides: TGTGCCAGCAGCGAGGACAGGGCCAACGTCCTGACTTTC. This translates into CASSEDRANVLTF.